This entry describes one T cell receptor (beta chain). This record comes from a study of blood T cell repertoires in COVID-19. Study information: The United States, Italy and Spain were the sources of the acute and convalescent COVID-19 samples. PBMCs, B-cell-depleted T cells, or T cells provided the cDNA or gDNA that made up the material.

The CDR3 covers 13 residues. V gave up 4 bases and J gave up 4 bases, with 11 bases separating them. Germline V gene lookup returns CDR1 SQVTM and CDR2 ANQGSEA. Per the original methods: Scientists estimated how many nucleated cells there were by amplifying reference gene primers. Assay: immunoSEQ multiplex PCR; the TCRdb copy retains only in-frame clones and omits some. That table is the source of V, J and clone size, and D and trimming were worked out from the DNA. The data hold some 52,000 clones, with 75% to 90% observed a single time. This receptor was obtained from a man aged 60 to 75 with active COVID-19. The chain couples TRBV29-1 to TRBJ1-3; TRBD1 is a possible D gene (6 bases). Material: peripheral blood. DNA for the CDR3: TGCAGCGTTGCAACAGGGTCGGGAAACACCATATATTTT. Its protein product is CSVATGSGNTIYF.